Listed below are T cell receptor beta chains from one sample, sequenced in a study of regulatory T cells in long-lasting Graves disease. One entry per CDR3 protein, called by TCRdb with MiXCR from the multiplex PCR reads. The data show roughly 440,000 distinct CDR3 sequences, less than 20% seen once. Another study also made use of these data, one on T cells in Graves' hyperthyroidism and ophthalmopathy.

The sequenced sample was peripheral blood mononuclear cells (PBMCs), obtained at new diagnosis, from a patient treated with antithyroid drugs. Receptors were obtained from a woman between 18 and 29 years old with Graves disease. Both conserved end residues are part of each CDR3. The D gene is left open where the match is weak. Clone size is stated in some rows and not others, as once, few, many or a class when expanded.

D: .; size: few; J: TRBJ2-7; V: TRBV7-9; DNA: TGTGCCAGCAGCTTAGCGCGGGGGCTCTACGAGCAGTACTTC; CDR3: CASSLARGLYEQYF
D: TRBD2; size: many; J: TRBJ2-1; V: TRBV28; DNA: TGTGCCAGCAGTTTCGTGGCGGGGGTGAACAATGAGCAGTTCTTC; CDR3: CASSFVAGVNNEQFF
D: TRBD2; size: many; J: TRBJ2-7; V: TRBV3-1; DNA: TGTGCCAGCAGCCAAGTAGCGGGAGATTACGAGCAGTACTTC; CDR3: CASSQVAGDYEQYF
D: .; size: .; J: TRBJ1-1; V: TRBV5-6; DNA: TGTGCCAGCAGCTTGGCAGGGATGGCCACTGAAGCTTTCTTT; CDR3: CASSLAGMATEAFF
D: .; size: .; J: TRBJ1-5; V: TRBV19; DNA: TGTGCCAGTAGCCCGACAGGAACTAATCAGCCCCAGCATTTT; CDR3: CASSPTGTNQPQHF
D: TRBD1; size: many; J: TRBJ1-5; V: TRBV2; DNA: TGTGCCAGCAGTGAATCACAGGGGTATAGCAATCAGCCCCAGCATTTT; CDR3: CASSESQGYSNQPQHF
D: TRBD1; size: many; J: TRBJ1-5; V: TRBV12-3/TRBV12-4; DNA: TGTGCCAGCAGTCCCGGGACAGGGATTCGGGATCAGCCCCAGCATTTT; CDR3: CASSPGTGIRDQPQHF
D: TRBD1; size: many; J: TRBJ2-7; V: TRBV2; DNA: TGTGCCAGCAGTTTGGACAGGCGATCCTACGAGCAGTACTTC; CDR3: CASSLDRRSYEQYF
D: TRBD1; size: few; J: TRBJ2-1; V: TRBV14; DNA: TGTGCCAGCAGCCTAGCGATGGACAGGGCCTACAATGAGCAGTTCTTC; CDR3: CASSLAMDRAYNEQFF
D: TRBD2; size: many; J: TRBJ2-1; V: TRBV6-1; DNA: TGTGCCAGCAGCTTCGTGCCGGGAGGATCCTACAATGAGCAGTTCTTC; CDR3: CASSFVPGGSYNEQFF
D: TRBD2; size: .; J: TRBJ2-2; V: TRBV7-2; DNA: TGTGCCAGCAGCGACCCGGGACTAGCGGGAGGGACCCTGCCCGGGGAGCTGTTTTTT; CDR3: CASSDPGLAGGTLPGELFF
D: .; size: .; J: TRBJ2-1; V: TRBV5-6; DNA: TGTGCCAGCAGCTTGGGAGGGACCGCCTACAATGAGCAGTTCTTC; CDR3: CASSLGGTAYNEQFF
D: .; size: many; J: TRBJ2-1; V: TRBV7-6; DNA: TGTGCCAGCAGCTTAGACTCGAATGAGCAGTTCTTC; CDR3: CASSLDSNEQFF
D: .; size: few; J: TRBJ1-5; V: TRBV7-2; DNA: TGTGCCAGCAGTCAAACTAGCAATCAGCCCCAGCATTTT; CDR3: CASSQTSNQPQHF
D: TRBD1; size: few; J: TRBJ1-1; V: TRBV12-3/TRBV12-4; DNA: TGTGCCAGCAGTACCACGACAGGGCTGAACACTGAAGCTCTCTTT; CDR3: CASSTTTGLNTEALF
D: TRBD1; size: .; J: TRBJ1-1; V: TRBV7-2; DNA: TGTGCCAGCAGCTTAGATCAGGGGGCGGACACTGAAGCTTTCTTT; CDR3: CASSLDQGADTEAFF
D: TRBD2; size: few; J: TRBJ2-1; V: TRBV20-1; DNA: TGCAGTGCTAGAGACCATGGACTAGCGGGACCTCCCTACAATGAGCAGTTCTTC; CDR3: CSARDHGLAGPPYNEQFF
D: TRBD1; size: many; J: TRBJ1-4; V: TRBV2; DNA: TGTGCCAGCAGTGGACAGGGAAAACTGTTTTTT; CDR3: CASSGQGKLFF
D: TRBD1; size: .; J: TRBJ2-4; V: TRBV6-2/TRBV6-3; DNA: TGTGCCAGCAGTTACCAACCGGGACAGGGAAACATTCAGTACTTC; CDR3: CASSYQPGQGNIQYF
D: .; size: many; J: TRBJ2-7; V: TRBV6-1; DNA: TGTGCCAGCAGTCAGTCCCCATGGTCCTACGAGCAGTACTTC; CDR3: CASSQSPWSYEQYF
D: .; size: .; J: TRBJ2-4; V: TRBV5-6; DNA: TGTGCCAGCAGCTTGACTGAGCTAGCCAAAAACATTCAGTACTTC; CDR3: CASSLTELAKNIQYF
D: TRBD2; size: many; J: TRBJ2-1; V: TRBV10-3; DNA: TGTGCCATCAGTGGATCCGGGACTACCGCCTCGGGGAATGAGCAGTTCTTC; CDR3: CAISGSGTTASGNEQFF
D: TRBD2; size: many; J: TRBJ2-7; V: TRBV28; DNA: TGTGCCAGCACCCTAATCGGACTAGCGGAGTCCTCCTACGAGCAGTACTTC; CDR3: CASTLIGLAESSYEQYF
D: .; size: many; J: TRBJ2-3; V: TRBV7-2; DNA: TGTGCCAGCAGTCCCTCGCTGGATACGCAGTATTTT; CDR3: CASSPSLDTQYF
D: .; size: few; J: TRBJ2-4; V: TRBV20-1; DNA: TGCAGTGCTGGACCGGGAAACATTCAGTACTTC; CDR3: CSAGPGNIQYF
D: TRBD2; size: many; J: TRBJ2-1; V: TRBV11-2; DNA: TGTGCCAGCAGCTTAGTGCTGCTGACTAGCGGGAGAAACAATGAGCAGTTCTTC; CDR3: CASSLVLLTSGRNNEQFF
D: .; size: .; J: TRBJ2-4; V: TRBV6-2/TRBV6-3; DNA: TGTGCCAGCAGTTCCGACGGACTCGGCATTCAGTACTTC; CDR3: CASSSDGLGIQYF
D: TRBD2; size: few; J: TRBJ2-1; V: TRBV3-1; DNA: TGTGCCAGCAGCTATATAGCGGGAGGGCCTTACAATGAGCAGTTCTTC; CDR3: CASSYIAGGPYNEQFF
D: .; size: many; J: TRBJ2-5; V: TRBV28; DNA: TGTGCCAGCAGTAATTCTAGAAGCAAAGAGACCCAGTACTTC; CDR3: CASSNSRSKETQYF
D: .; size: many; J: TRBJ1-5; V: TRBV12-3/TRBV12-4; DNA: TGTGCCAGCAGTTGGGGGGGATTTCAGCCCCAGCATTTT; CDR3: CASSWGGFQPQHF
D: TRBD2; size: many; J: TRBJ2-7; V: TRBV2; DNA: TGTGCCAGCAGTGAAGATCTAGCGGGAGTTAAGCAGTACTTC; CDR3: CASSEDLAGVKQYF
D: TRBD1; size: few; J: TRBJ1-2; V: TRBV15; DNA: TGTGCCACCAGCAGGACAGGGGGGGAATATGGCTACACCTTC; CDR3: CATSRTGGEYGYTF
D: TRBD2; size: .; J: TRBJ2-7; V: TRBV5-6; DNA: TGTGCCAGCAGCAGCCTGACTAGCGGCCTCCCCTACGAGCAGTACTTC; CDR3: CASSSLTSGLPYEQYF
D: .; size: .; J: TRBJ1-5; V: TRBV20-1; DNA: TGCAGTGCGACCAACCAGGTTTATAGCAATCAGCCCCAGCATTTT; CDR3: CSATNQVYSNQPQHF
D: .; size: many; J: TRBJ2-7; V: TRBV7-8; DNA: TGTGCCAGCAGCTTAGCTCCCGCCTACGAGCAGTACTTC; CDR3: CASSLAPAYEQYF
D: .; size: .; J: TRBJ2-1; V: TRBV6-4; DNA: TGTGCCAGCAGTGACTCTTATTACCGGGGTGAGCAGTTCTTC; CDR3: CASSDSYYRGEQFF
D: .; size: few; J: TRBJ2-7; V: TRBV29-1; DNA: TGCAGCGTTGAAGAGTATGGTTACGAGCAGTACTTC; CDR3: CSVEEYGYEQYF
D: TRBD1; size: .; J: TRBJ1-6; V: TRBV19; DNA: TGTGCCAGTAGGGGCCGAACAGGGGAAGGTTCACCCCTCCACTTT; CDR3: CASRGRTGEGSPLHF
D: .; size: many; J: TRBJ1-1; V: TRBV18; DNA: TGTGCCAGCTCACCCTATAGGGGGGAAACTGAAGCTTTCTTT; CDR3: CASSPYRGETEAFF
D: .; size: .; J: TRBJ2-5; V: TRBV7-9; DNA: TGTGCCAGCAGCTTAGAAGTTTCAGAGACCCAGTACTTC; CDR3: CASSLEVSETQYF
D: TRBD2; size: .; J: TRBJ2-1; V: TRBV9; DNA: TGTGCCAGCAGCACCGGGACTAGTATCTATGAGCAGTTCTTC; CDR3: CASSTGTSIYEQFF
D: .; size: many; J: TRBJ2-1; V: TRBV2; DNA: TGTGCCAGCAGTGAACGACAGGGACTTTATGAGCAGTTCTTC; CDR3: CASSERQGLYEQFF
D: .; size: .; J: TRBJ1-5; V: TRBV6-1; DNA: TGTGCCAGCGGCCGGACACCCGGGCCCCAGCATTTT; CDR3: CASGRTPGPQHF
D: .; size: many; J: TRBJ1-1; V: TRBV6-1; DNA: TGTGCCAGCAGTCGAGGGAACACTGAAGCTTTCTTT; CDR3: CASSRGNTEAFF
D: TRBD2; size: many; J: TRBJ2-3; V: TRBV28; DNA: TGTGCCAGCAGGACCGGGAGGGTGACAGATACGCAGTATTTT; CDR3: CASRTGRVTDTQYF